The following is a T cell receptor beta chain sequence with its context. Its cognate antigen is unknown. Via MiXCR, TCRdb re-called the 5' RACE reads, giving one row per CDR3 protein. The repertoire holds 68,000 or so distinct CDR3 sequences, 10% to 15% seen once, with approximately 4.8% in the top ten. The data stem from a study of early T cells in non-severe SARS-CoV-2 infection. Study information: The study sequenced bulk RNA from unsorted whole blood, with chains unpaired.

Points from the study as a whole: Database matching using VDJdb favored anti-spike CD8 responses, with private and CD4 specificities left missing.

This CDR3 spans 13 amino acids. Trimming pared 5 bases from V and 6 bases from J, leaving 11 bases between. The germline V gene encodes CDR1 LGHDT and CDR2 YNNKEL (reference sequence). This sequence originates from an adult who was a healthcare worker with PCR-confirmed SARS-CoV-2 infection or an uninfected control (not recorded which). Sequencing was carried out using whole blood. The chain has TRBV3-1 and TRBJ2-1; D not resolved. CDR3 sequence reads: CASSDHSGNEQFF. In DNA, the CDR3 is TGTGCCAGCAGCGATCACTCCGGCAATGAGCAGTTCTTC.